This T cell receptor (beta chain) was identified in a study of OX40 agonist ivuxolimab in advanced cancers. V lost 6 bases, J lost 4 bases, and 5 bases stayed unmatched. Germline assignment: CDR1 MRHNA and CDR2 SNTAGT. The CDR3 is 13 residues long. Profiling relied on immunoSEQ multiplex PCR, and the TCRdb table lists in-frame clones only, not all of them. The table includes about 83,000 clones, about 89% detected once. The V gene is TRBV6-4, the J gene TRBJ1-1; the match to TRBD1 covers 7 bases. The source was CD4+ or CD8+ T cells sorted from blood, collected in a trial of the OX40 agonist ivuxolimab. The TCR sequence derives from an adult with an advanced solid tumor such as melanoma, head and neck, liver or kidney cancer. CDR3 protein: CASRQTGSTEAFF. DNA for the CDR3: TGTGCCAGCAGGCAGACAGGGTCCACTGAAGCTTTCTTT.